This T cell receptor (beta chain) was obtained from a study of blood T cell repertoires in COVID-19. Comment on this clone: Other DNA sequences of this sample code for an identical CDR3.

The length of the CDR3 is 14 residues. Germline lookup yields CDR1 SGHRS and CDR2 YFSETQ. V was shortened by 0 bases and J by 4 bases, with 8 bases between the two germline ends. The data were produced by immunoSEQ multiplex PCR, yet TCRdb's version contains in-frame clones alone and is incomplete. Of just under 250,000 clones in the sample, around 86% were seen once. The sequenced sample was peripheral blood. The chain uses TRBV5-1 and TRBJ1-3; no clear D gene. The receptor was isolated from a woman aged 30 to 39 who had recovered from COVID-19. The CDR3 sequence: CASSLAGYGNTIYF. Written as DNA, the CDR3 is TGCGCCAGCAGCTTGGCCGGGTACGGAAACACCATATATTTT. Full variable domain (outside the CDR3, taken from reference TRBV5-1 and TRBJ1-3): KAGVTQTPRYLIKTRGQQVTLSCSPISGHRSVSWYQQTPGQGLQFLFEYFSETQRNKGNFPGRFSGRQFSNSRSEMNVSTLELGDSALYLCASSLAGYGNTIYFGEGSWLTVV.